Listed below are T cell receptor beta chains from one sample, sequenced in a study of blood T cell repertoires in COVID-19. Here immunoSEQ multiplex PCR was the method, and the copy in TCRdb shows in-frame clones only, minus some. The sample contains 35,000 to 45,000 clones, 70% to 90% of which appear only once. Sample: peripheral blood. These receptors came from a woman of 80 years or more with acute or convalescent COVID-19. Both conserved end residues are part of each CDR3. Each record gives: clone size, J gene, D gene, V gene, CDR3 protein, CDR3 DNA. D genes are given only for firm matches. Clone size is given for some rows only: seen once, a few or many times, or a class if the clone is expanded.

>-|TRBJ2-3|-|TRBV10-3
CAISAQAGHTDTQYF
TGTGCCATCAGTGCGCAAGCAGGGCACACAGATACGCAGTATTTT
>-|TRBJ2-2|TRBD2|TRBV6-6
CASSLTRRLAGGPGTGELFF
TGTGCCAGCAGCCTCACCCGAAGACTAGCGGGAGGGCCGGGGACCGGGGAGCTGTTTTTT
>-|TRBJ1-2|-|TRBV28
CASSLGGASSYGYTF
TGTGCCAGCAGTTTAGGAGGGGCGAGTAGCTATGGCTACACCTTC
>-|TRBJ1-2|-|TRBV28
CASSKQGYGYTF
TGTGCCAGCAGTAAACAGGGATATGGCTACACCTTC
>few|TRBJ2-7|TRBD2|TRBV4-2
CASRQEGASGSYEQYF
TGTGCCAGCAGGCAGGAGGGGGCTAGCGGGAGCTACGAGCAGTACTTC
>-|TRBJ2-1|-|TRBV15
CATSSNRVGEQFF
TGTGCCACCAGCAGCAACAGGGTGGGTGAGCAGTTCTTC
>-|TRBJ2-7|-|TRBV5-1
CASSLRQGYAEQYF
TGCGCCAGCAGCTTGCGGCAGGGATATGCCGAGCAGTACTTC
>-|TRBJ2-1|-|TRBV5-4
CASSVTSSYRGEQFF
TGTGCCAGCAGCGTTACTAGTTCTTATCGCGGTGAGCAGTTCTTC
>-|TRBJ1-4|-|TRBV6-5
CASSEAATNEKLFF
TGTGCCAGCAGCGAGGCGGCAACTAATGAAAAACTGTTTTTT
>-|TRBJ2-2|-|TRBV30
CAWSPFAGELFF
TGTGCCTGGAGTCCTTTTGCCGGGGAGCTGTTTTTT
>-|TRBJ2-7|-|TRBV28
CASSPYYEQYF
TGTGCCAGCAGTCCCTACTACGAGCAGTACTTC
>once|TRBJ2-2|-|TRBV5-1
CASSLTVGELFF
TGCGCCAGCAGCTTGACGGTCGGGGAGCTGTTTTTT
>once|TRBJ2-1|-|TRBV5-1
CASSLVSGPYNEQFF
TGCGCCAGCAGCTTGGTTAGCGGACCATACAATGAGCAGTTCTTC
>-|TRBJ2-7|TRBD2|TRBV4-2
CASSQQLAGGRYEQYF
TGTGCCAGCAGCCAACAGCTAGCGGGAGGGCGGTACGAGCAGTACTTC
>-|TRBJ1-2|TRBD1|TRBV27
CASSIRQGIVGYTF
TGTGCCAGCAGTATTAGACAGGGAATTGTTGGCTACACCTTC
>-|TRBJ1-4|TRBD1|TRBV5-1
CASSVAPQGANEKLFF
TGCGCCAGCAGCGTAGCGCCCCAGGGGGCTAATGAAAAACTGTTTTTT
>-|TRBJ2-1|TRBD2|TRBV10-1
CATGLAGSNEQFF
TGCGCCACAGGACTAGCGGGATCCAATGAGCAGTTCTTC
>once|TRBJ2-6|TRBD1|TRBV19
CASLGTGGVSGANVLTF
TGTGCCAGTCTGGGGACAGGGGGCGTCTCTGGGGCCAACGTCCTGACTTTC
>-|TRBJ2-3|-|TRBV3-1/TRBV3-2
CASSDTPGDTQYF
TGTGCCAGCTCCGACACCCCCGGAGATACGCAGTATTTT
>-|TRBJ2-7|-|TRBV7-2
CASSLARAVYEQYF
TGTGCCAGCAGCTTAGCGAGGGCAGTCTACGAGCAGTACTTC
>-|TRBJ2-2|TRBD2|TRBV30
CARGTSGNLGGELFF
TGTGCCCGAGGGACTAGCGGGAACCTAGGGGGGGAGCTGTTTTTT
>-|TRBJ2-7|TRBD2|TRBV5-4
CASSSGRGENYEQYF
TGTGCCAGCAGCTCCGGTCGGGGGGAAAACTACGAGCAGTACTTC
>-|TRBJ1-1|TRBD1|TRBV3-1/TRBV3-2
CASSKGQANTEAFF
TGTGCCAGCAGCAAGGGACAGGCGAACACTGAAGCTTTCTTT
>few|TRBJ2-7|TRBD2|TRBV24-1
CATSDLTSAKQYF
TGTGCCACCAGTGATTTGACTAGCGCTAAGCAGTACTTC
>-|TRBJ1-6|-|TRBV5-1
CASSAARGDNSPLHF
TGCGCCAGCAGCGCCGCGCGGGGGGATAATTCACCCCTCCACTTT
>-|TRBJ2-1|-|TRBV18
CASSPGGPYNEQFF
TGTGCCAGCTCACCGGGGGGGCCCTACAATGAGCAGTTCTTC
>once|TRBJ1-3|-|TRBV12-3/TRBV12-4
CAKRGSGNTIYF
TGTGCCAAAAGGGGTTCTGGAAACACCATATATTTT
>-|TRBJ2-1|TRBD2|TRBV19
CASSIELKGTIGVAGDYNEQFF
TGTGCCAGTAGTATAGAACTAAAGGGGACTATAGGGGTAGCGGGTGATTACAATGAGCAGTTCTTC
>-|TRBJ2-7|TRBD1|TRBV5-1
CASSLGGGQGYEQYF
TGCGCCAGCAGCTTGGGTGGAGGACAGGGCTACGAGCAGTACTTC
>-|TRBJ2-1|TRBD2|TRBV7-2
CASSSLGTSGNEQFF
TGTGCCAGCAGCTCACTCGGGACTAGCGGCAATGAGCAGTTCTTC
>-|TRBJ2-7|TRBD1|TRBV3-1/TRBV3-2
CASSQSTGGVEQYF
TGTGCCAGCAGCCAATCGACAGGGGGCGTTGAGCAGTACTTC
>-|TRBJ1-2|-|TRBV6-4
CASSETGTNGYTF
TGTGCCAGCAGCGAAACCGGGACAAATGGCTACACCTTC
>-|TRBJ2-3|-|TRBV3-1/TRBV3-2
CASSQGRTHTQYF
TGTGCCAGCAGCCAGGGTCGGACTCATACGCAGTATTTT